These 20 T cell receptor beta chains were sequenced from one sample in a study of blood T cell repertoires in COVID-19. Libraries were prepared by immunoSEQ multiplex PCR; TCRdb keeps only in-frame clonotypes and omits some of them. Found here are fewer than 150,000 clones, 60% to 85% of them singletons; the top ten hold 20% to 25%. The sequenced sample was peripheral blood. The receptor source for this set is a man aged 80 or over with acute or convalescent COVID-19.

V and J are TRBV7-2 and TRBJ2-1, with D possibly TRBD2 on 7 matching bases. V was clipped by 7 bases and J by 7 bases, with 14 bases between them. Per the germline V gene, CDR1 is SGHTA and CDR2 is FQGNSA. This CDR3 region has 13 residues. The CDR3 sequence is CASKGGGQNEQFF. The CDR3 DNA follows: TGTGCCAGCAAGGGGGGGGGCCAGAATGAGCAGTTCTTC.

The V call is TRBV7-9, the J call TRBJ2-5, with 7 positions matching TRBD1. The length of the CDR3 is 15 residues. Germline lookup yields CDR1 SEHNR and CDR2 FQNEAQ (reference sequence). The V gene end was trimmed by 7 bases and the J gene end by 1 base; junction bases not matched to a gene: 9. Here the CDR3 DNA reads TGTGCCAGCAACACATTGACAGGGTCCCAAGAGACCCAGTACTTC. Translating gives CASNTLTGSQETQYF.

This rearrangement joins TRBV19 to TRBJ2-2; 7 bases map to TRBD2. Germline V gene sequence: CDR1 LNHDA, CDR2 SQIVND (reference sequence). V trimming: 3 bases; J trimming: 2 bases; junction bases outside the gene matches: 9. This CDR3 has 17 residues. The CDR3 protein is CASSIAPAGTNTGELFF. The CDR3 DNA reads as TGTGCCAGTAGTATTGCGCCAGCGGGGACCAACACCGGGGAGCTGTTTTTT.

The chain links TRBV2 to TRBJ2-2; D possibly corresponds to TRBD1 (6 bases). Germline V gene sequence: CDR1 SNHLY, CDR2 FYNNEI. Trimming took off 6 bases at V and 0 bases at J, with 23 bases between the two ends. This CDR3 contains 19 residues. The DNA for the CDR3 is TGTGCCAGCAGCACCCCCCAAGGACAGATCACAACGAACACCGGGGAGCTGTTTTTT. This gives the protein CASSTPQGQITTNTGELFF.

The chain has TRBV2 and TRBJ2-7; 8 bases fit TRBD2. The CDR3 loop spans 15 amino acids. The J segment lost 2 bases and the V segment lost 7 bases, leaving 10 bases of the junction unmatched. Germline loops: CDR1 SNHLY, CDR2 FYNNEI. CDR3 DNA: TGTGCCAGCACCCTTAGCGGGGCAGTAGCCTACGAGCAGTACTTC. This codes for CASTLSGAVAYEQYF.

The chain uses TRBV6-5 and TRBJ1-2; 9 nucleotides match TRBD1. The CDR3 extends over 12 amino acids. The V gene's germline CDR1 is MNHEY and CDR2 SVGAGI. V dropped 7 bases and J dropped 4; count of bases not matched to a gene: 1. CDR3 sequence: CASKTGGYGYTF. In DNA, the CDR3 is TGTGCCAGCAAGACAGGGGGCTATGGCTACACCTTC.

The V gene is TRBV28, the J gene TRBJ1-2, with TRBD1 matching over 9 bases. CDR1 is MDHEN, CDR2 SYDVKM, per germline. V shed 10 bases, J shed 8 bases, and the junction held 8 bases outside the gene matches. The CDR3 has 12 residues. DNA for the CDR3: TGTGCCACCCAGACAGGGGGAAGGGGCTACACCTTC. The encoded protein is CATQTGGRGYTF.

The chain employs TRBV5-1 and TRBJ1-5, with 7 bases that match TRBD1. The CDR3 is made up of 14 amino acids. V gave up 3 bases and J gave up 6 bases; unmatched junction bases: 6. Per the germline V gene, CDR1 is SGHRS and CDR2 is YFSETQ. Here the CDR3 reads CASSYSGGSQPQHF. CDR3 DNA: TGCGCCAGCAGCTACTCAGGGGGTTCTCAGCCCCAGCATTTT.

This clone was observed at least ten times. CDR3 DNA: TGTGCCAGCAGCCAAGACGACAGGGCGAAGTACTTC. Translating gives CASSQDDRAKYF. The chain couples TRBV14 to TRBJ2-7; 7 bases map to TRBD1. The CDR3 is 12 amino acids. Unmatched junction bases numbered 4, after V lost 0 bases and J lost 11 bases. CDR1 and CDR2 (germline): SGHDN, FVKESK.

The J gene is TRBJ1-4, the V gene TRBV6-1; D might be TRBD1 (6 bases). The CDR3 totals 20 residues. V lost 2 bases, J lost 3 bases, and 25 bases lay in between. Germline loops: CDR1 MNHNS, CDR2 SASEGT. CDR3 sequence reads: CASSEPYWVQVTGANEKLFF. The CDR3 DNA follows: TGTGCCAGCAGTGAACCCTACTGGGTCCAGGTGACAGGAGCTAATGAAAAACTGTTTTTT.

Written as DNA, the CDR3 is TGTGCCAGCTACGGGTCCGGGGAGCTGTTTTTT. Translated: CASYGSGELFF. This chain links TRBV5-4 with TRBJ2-2, with D uncertain. This CDR3 comprises 11 residues. Trimming took off 7 bases at V and 6 bases at J, with 7 bases between the two ends. Germline V gives CDR1 SGHNT, CDR2 YYREEE (reference sequence).

The genes are TRBV2 and TRBJ1-5; TRBD1 matches at 12 bases. CDR3 size: 18 residues. The V segment lost 6 bases and the J segment 3 bases; nucleotides outside the gene matches: 12. Germline loops: CDR1 SNHLY, CDR2 FYNNEI. CDR3 residues: CASSTGTGGFLSNQPQHF. The CDR3 region has the DNA TGTGCCAGCAGCACCGGGACAGGGGGCTTTCTGTCCAATCAGCCCCAGCATTTT.

This sequence joins TRBV19 and TRBJ2-2; the D is unclear. The germline CDR1 and CDR2 sequences are LNHDA and SQIVND (reference sequence). The V end was cut by 6 bases, the J end by 1 base, with 9 bases between. The CDR3 is made up of 14 amino acids. CDR3 in DNA: TGTGCCAGTAGGGGCAGGAAGAACACCGGGGAGCTGTTTTTT. It translates to CASRGRKNTGELFF.

V gene TRBV30 combines with J gene TRBJ2-3, with TRBD1 matching over 11 bases. The germline CDR1 and CDR2 sequences are GTSNPN and SVGIG (reference sequence). The CDR3 is 14 residues long. The ends lost 3 bases at V and 3 bases at J; junction bases unmatched: 2. This chain's CDR3 is CAWRDRGLTDTQYF. In nucleotides, the CDR3 is TGTGCCTGGAGGGACAGGGGGCTTACAGATACGCAGTATTTT. The full variable domain, in which reference TRBV30 and TRBJ2-3 provide the parts outside the CDR3, is SQTIHQWPATLVQPVGSPLSLECTVEGTSNPNLYWYRQAAGRGLQLLFYSVGIGQISSEVPQNLSASRPQDRQFILSSKKLLLSDSGFYLCAWRDRGLTDTQYFGPGTRLTVL.

This clone was found once. The rearrangement uses TRBV7-8 and TRBJ2-7, with TRBD2 as a possible D gene (5 bases). Trimming removed 0 bases from V and 7 bases from J, with 16 bases in between. This CDR3 is built from 15 residues. Germline lookup yields CDR1 SGHVS and CDR2 FQNEAQ. The CDR3: CASSLAHGKGGEQYF. CDR3 sequence (DNA): TGTGCCAGCAGCTTAGCGCACGGGAAGGGTGGAGAGCAGTACTTC.

This chain connects TRBV30 to TRBJ2-7; D remains ambiguous. CDR3 length: 11 amino acids. Germline V CDR1 and CDR2: GTSNPN, SVGIG (reference sequence). Trimming shortened V by 4 bases and J by 2 bases, and 6 bases separated the two germline ends. The DNA of the CDR3 is TGTGCCTGGAAGCTCACCTACGAGCAGTACTTC. This codes for CAWKLTYEQYF. Based on the CDR3 plus reference TRBV30 and TRBJ2-7, the full variable domain is SQTIHQWPATLVQPVGSPLSLECTVEGTSNPNLYWYRQAAGRGLQLLFYSVGIGQISSEVPQNLSASRPQDRQFILSSKKLLLSDSGFYLCAWKLTYEQYFGPGTRLTVT.

The chain is built from TRBV12-5 and TRBJ2-3, with 12 nucleotides matching TRBD2. Germline loops: CDR1 LGHNT, CDR2 FRNRAP. CDR3 length equals 16 residues. V was clipped by 5 bases and J by 0 bases; unmatched bases: 3. The CDR3 DNA follows: TGTGCTAGTGGTCCGGGACTAGCGGGTAGCACAGATACGCAGTATTTT. It encodes CASGPGLAGSTDTQYF. Using reference TRBV12-5 and TRBJ2-3 for the parts outside the CDR3, the full variable domain is DARVTQTPRHKVTEMGQEVTMRCQPILGHNTVFWYRQTMMQGLELLAYFRNRAPLDDSGMPKDRFSAEMPDATLATLKIQPSEPRDSAVYFCASGPGLAGSTDTQYFGPGTRLTVL.

V gene TRBV5-1 combines with J gene TRBJ2-7; a weak D match, TRBD2 (6 bases). With 3 bases removed from V and 6 bases from J, the gap between germline ends came to 16 bases. Germline lookup yields CDR1 SGHRS and CDR2 YFSETQ. This CDR3 contains 14 residues. The CDR3 here is CASSSAGLRGEQYF. The CDR3 DNA follows: TGCGCCAGCAGCTCCGCGGGACTTCGAGGCGAGCAGTACTTC. Using reference TRBV5-1 and TRBJ2-7 for the parts outside the CDR3, the full variable domain is KAGVTQTPRYLIKTRGQQVTLSCSPISGHRSVSWYQQTPGQGLQFLFEYFSETQRNKGNFPGRFSGRQFSNSRSEMNVSTLELGDSALYLCASSSAGLRGEQYFGPGTRLTVT.

This clone was recorded once. The CDR3 loop reads CASRLDIHTQYF. The CDR3 nucleotides are TGTGCCAGCAGGCTGGACATTCATACGCAGTATTTT. The chain carries TRBV12-3 or TRBV12-4 and TRBJ2-3; D is possibly TRBD1 (5 bases). V was pared by 6 bases and J by 7 bases, with 11 bases between. The CDR3 spans 12 residues.

The chain recombines TRBV21-1 with TRBJ1-5; the table assigns TRBD1, which was not confirmed against the DNA. TRBV21-1 is noted as a pseudogene. The CDR3 is 22 amino acids. The DNA of the CDR3 is TGTGCCAGCAGCAAAAGGACCCCTGGCGGACAGGCGTTGGGTTTAGGGTGTCAGCCCCAGCATTTT. Translation: CASSKRTPGGQALGLGCQPQHF.